This T cell receptor (beta chain) was obtained from a study of T cell changes during pregnancy in multiple sclerosis. V was trimmed by 2 bases and J by 0 bases, leaving 9 bases between them. Germline CDR1 ENHRY, CDR2 SYGVKD. The CDR3 consists of 15 residues. Some clones are missing from TCRdb's copy, which holds only in-frame ones; the method was immunoSEQ multiplex PCR. Of 70,000 to 90,000 clones in the sample, around 90% were seen once. Sample: PBMCs, taken in the first trimester of pregnancy. The receptor's source is a female donor in good health, serving as a control in a pregnancy study. Some clones in this sample may be carry-over from other donors' samples. The chain is built from TRBV10-3 and TRBJ2-3; possibly TRBD2 for D (6 bases). The CDR3, as DNA: TGTGCCATCAGTGAGACGGGGGTGAGCACAGATACGCAGTATTTT. Translating gives CAISETGVSTDTQYF.